The T cell receptor beta chain under discussion was sequenced for a study of human T cells and chemical hapten exposure. Notes on the study in general: There was no change with DPC sensitization in TCRs above 1 in 1000 frequency.

As for time point: healthy volunteer bleed at 2 weeks. Unseparated into fractions, whole blood served as the source from which total RNA was extracted. This clonotype was picked up many times. Its target is not known. The library gave individual cDNA molecules unique molecular identifiers. Using its own MiXCR run on the RACE reads, TCRdb lists one record per CDR3 protein. The table records some 120,000 distinct CDR3 sequences, roughly 9% of them present only once. Germline CDR1 is MNHEY and CDR2 is SMNVEV (reference sequence). The length of the CDR3 is 13 residues. Between the trimmed V and J ends, which lost 0 bases and 4 bases, there was a span of 7 bases.

This TCR was sampled from a male donor in good health. Some clones in this sample may be carry-over from other donors' samples. Sequenced material: whole blood. The chain combines TRBV27 with TRBJ2-7; D is unclear. The CDR3 DNA reads TGTGCCAGCAGTTTATCGATGGATTACGAGCAGTACTTC. Translating it yields CASSLSMDYEQYF.